Below, 14 T cell receptor beta chains from the same sample are listed, as sequenced in a study of neurological immune-mediated disorders. TCRdb called the 5' RACE reads again in MiXCR, with one record for every CDR3 protein. The sample has approximately 30,000 distinct CDR3 sequences; roughly an eighth are singletons. The time point was: longitudinal time-point 2. Sequenced sample: PBMCs. Source of these receptors: a woman between 40 and 55 years old in good health.

This clonotype was detected ten times or more. Written as DNA, the CDR3 is TGTGCCAGCAGCCCGACCGGGACCCTACTTCTACAAGGCTACACCTTC. As protein: CASSPTGTLLLQGYTF. This chain connects TRBV7-2 to TRBJ1-2; a possible D gene is TRBD1 (5 bases). Per germline, CDR1 SGHTA and CDR2 FQGNSA. The CDR3 is 16 residues long. Trimming shortened V by 5 bases and J by 8 bases, and 24 bases separated the two germline ends.

The chain combines TRBV5-5 with TRBJ1-2; 7 nucleotides align to TRBD1. V lost 4 bases, J lost 8 bases, and 8 bases stayed unmatched. The germline V gene has CDR1 SGHKS and CDR2 YYEKEE (reference sequence). The CDR3 sequence is 13 residues long. The chain's CDR3 is CASSQTGQWGYTF. The CDR3 DNA sequence: TGTGCCAGCAGCCAGACAGGGCAGTGGGGCTACACCTTC.

This clonotype was counted ten times or more. The genes are TRBV4-3 and TRBJ2-7, with D possibly TRBD2 on 5 matching bases. The CDR3 sequence is 12 residues long. Germline-derived CDR1 and CDR2 are LGHNA and YSLEER. Trimming cost V 1 base and J 6 bases, with 7 bases left between them. For the CDR3, the DNA is TGCGCCAGCAGCCAAGGTCGGGGCGAGCAGTACTTC. As protein: CASSQGRGEQYF.

The chain is built from TRBV4-3 and TRBJ1-2; TRBD1 might be the D (6 bases). The germline V gene encodes CDR1 LGHNA and CDR2 YSLEER. With 1 base removed from V and 1 base from J, the gap between germline ends came to 10 bases. The length of the CDR3 is 15 residues. The CDR3 protein is CASSQGQVLNYGYTF. The DNA for the CDR3 is TGCGCCAGCAGCCAAGGACAGGTCCTTAACTATGGCTACACCTTC.

This clonotype was recorded once. J is TRBJ2-7 and V is TRBV20-1; D remains ambiguous. The CDR3 has 13 amino acids. Germline CDR1 and CDR2: DFQATT and SNEGSKA (reference sequence). For the CDR3, the DNA is TGCAGCGCTCGTTTGACCACCCCCTACGAGCAGTACTTC. Its protein is CSARLTTPYEQYF.

This clonotype was counted ten times or more. The rearrangement links TRBV20-1 to TRBJ1-2; TRBD1 is a possible D gene (5 bases). CDR1 is DFQATT and CDR2 is SNEGSKA in the germline V gene (reference sequence). CDR3 length equals 15 residues. The V gene lost 3 bases and the J gene lost 2 bases, with 16 bases spanning the gap. CDR3 sequence reads: CSARGGAITNYGYTF. In nucleotides, the CDR3 is TGCAGTGCTAGGGGCGGGGCGATAACCAACTATGGCTACACCTTC.

Worth noting for this clonotype: A read error may produce the germline difference seen at one junction end. J is TRBJ1-3 and V is TRBV25-1; possible D gene TRBD1, 6 bases. Per germline, CDR1 MGHDK and CDR2 SYGVNS. The CDR3 totals 14 residues. The chain's CDR3 is CASSGAGDGNNIYF. The DNA of the CDR3 is TGTGCCAGCAGTGGCGCAGGGGATGGAAACAACATATATTTT.

This clonotype was seen repeatedly, ten times or more. V is TRBV7-2 and J is TRBJ2-7; D may be TRBD1 (6 bases). V was trimmed by 6 bases and J by 7 bases, leaving 19 bases between them. CDR1 and CDR2 from the germline V gene are SGHTA and FQGNSA. This CDR3 has 14 amino acids. CDR3 nucleotides: TGTGCCAGCAGAAACCAAAGACAGGCAGGAGAGCAGTACTTC. Translating it yields CASRNQRQAGEQYF. Full variable domain (rest looked up from reference TRBV7-2 and TRBJ2-7): GAGVSQSPSNKVTEKGKDVELRCDPISGHTALYWYRQSLGQGLEFLIYFQGNSAPDKSGLPSDRFSAERTGGSVSTLTIQRTQQEDSAVYLCASRNQRQAGEQYFGPGTRLTVT.

Many counts were recorded for this clonotype. The rearrangement links TRBV4-3 to TRBJ2-7; 12 bases are a match to TRBD2. The CDR3 spans 18 residues. Germline trimming cut 0 bases from V and 3 bases from J; bases unmatched to any gene: 9. CDR1 is LGHNA and CDR2 is YSLEER in the germline V gene. CDR3: CASSQDPPSGRGYYEQYF. The CDR3 bases are TGCGCCAGCAGCCAAGACCCCCCTAGCGGGAGGGGTTACTACGAGCAGTACTTC.

This clonotype was observed at least ten times. This chain connects TRBV5-1 to TRBJ2-3; D remains ambiguous. The germline gives CDR1 SGHRS, CDR2 YFSETQ. CDR3 length equals 15 residues. The V gene lost 3 bases and the J gene lost 1 base, with 12 bases spanning the gap. CDR3 amino acids: CASSSLPRGTDTQYF. Here the CDR3 DNA reads TGCGCCAGCAGCTCACTACCCAGAGGCACAGATACGCAGTATTTT.

This clonotype was observed many times. The rearrangement joins TRBV10-3 to TRBJ2-5; tentative D call: TRBD2 (7 bases). V was cut by 6 bases and J by 5 bases, with 13 bases left in between. This CDR3 has 13 amino acids. Germline CDR1 is ENHRY and CDR2 is SYGVKD. The CDR3 loop reads CAIRGGAGETQYF. The CDR3 nucleotides are TGTGCCATCAGGGGGGGGGCTGGGGAGACCCAGTACTTC.

This clonotype was detected many times. CDR3 sequence reads: CASRRTSGSSEQYF. CDR3 bases: TGTGCCAGCAGGAGGACTAGCGGGAGTTCCGAGCAGTACTTC. This sequence joins TRBV6-2 or TRBV6-3 and TRBJ2-7, with 13 bases aligning to TRBD2. V lost 6 bases to trimming and J lost 6 bases; unmatched junction nucleotides: 5. The CDR3 contains 14 residues. Germline CDR1 and CDR2: MNHEY and SVGEGT.

This clonotype appeared many times. The rearrangement joins TRBV5-8 to TRBJ1-5, with D perhaps TRBD1 (5 bases). Deletions cut 2 bases from V and 1 base from J, with 16 bases between. CDR3 length: 17 residues. Germline loops: CDR1 SGHTS, CDR2 YDEGEE. CDR3 in amino acids: CASSLSLTGASNQPQHF. The DNA for the CDR3 is TGTGCCAGCAGCTTATCCCTGACCGGGGCAAGCAATCAGCCCCAGCATTTT.

V usage is TRBV20-1 and J usage is TRBJ1-5; D is unresolved. The CDR3 totals 13 residues. Between the trimmed V and J ends, which lost 3 bases and 3 bases, there was a span of 9 bases. The germline gives CDR1 DFQATT, CDR2 SNEGSKA (reference sequence). CDR3 amino acids: CSASENSNQPQHF. The CDR3 DNA follows: TGCAGTGCTAGTGAGAATTCCAATCAGCCCCAGCATTTT.